This T cell receptor beta chain came from a study of cytomegalovirus exposure and HLA in healthy donors. Overall study results and limits: Reportedly, TCR beta sequences accurately predicted HLA-A and HLA-B alleles in most subjects.

In regard to this clone: What it binds is unknown.

The PCR contained 60 Vbeta and 13 Jbeta primers. Profiled with immunoSEQ multiplex PCR; TCRdb holds only in-frame clones, not every one. This table has about 160,000 clones, around 75% appearing once. Germline V lookup: CDR1 GTSNPN, CDR2 SVGIG (reference sequence). V was pared by 1 base and J by 3 bases, with 7 bases between. The CDR3 consists of 13 residues. Each donor's status was that of a healthy bone marrow donor. Whereas donors were nominally healthy upon sampling, unrecorded immune exposures were probable. The TCR comes from a female donor in good health and CMV-seronegative. Material: PBMCs. The J gene is TRBJ1-3, the V gene TRBV30; D may be TRBD1 (5 bases). Written as DNA, the CDR3 is TGTGCCTGGAGTGGGGGCTTTGGAAACACCATATATTTT. Its translation: CAWSGGFGNTIYF.